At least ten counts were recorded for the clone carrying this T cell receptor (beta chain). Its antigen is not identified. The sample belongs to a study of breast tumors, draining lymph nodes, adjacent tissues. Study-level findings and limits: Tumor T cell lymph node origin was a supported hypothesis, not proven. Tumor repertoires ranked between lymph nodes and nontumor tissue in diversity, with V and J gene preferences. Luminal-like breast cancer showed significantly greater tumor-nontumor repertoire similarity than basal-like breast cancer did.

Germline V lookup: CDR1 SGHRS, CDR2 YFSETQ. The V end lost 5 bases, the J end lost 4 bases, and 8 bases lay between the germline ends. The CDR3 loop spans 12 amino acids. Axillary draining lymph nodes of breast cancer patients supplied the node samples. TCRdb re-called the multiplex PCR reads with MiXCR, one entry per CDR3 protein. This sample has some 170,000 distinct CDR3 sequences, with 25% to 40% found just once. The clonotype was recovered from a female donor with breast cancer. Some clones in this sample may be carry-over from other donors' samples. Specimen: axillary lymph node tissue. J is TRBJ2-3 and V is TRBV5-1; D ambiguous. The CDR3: CASRISADTQYF. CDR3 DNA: TGCGCCAGCAGAATTTCCGCAGATACGCAGTATTTT.